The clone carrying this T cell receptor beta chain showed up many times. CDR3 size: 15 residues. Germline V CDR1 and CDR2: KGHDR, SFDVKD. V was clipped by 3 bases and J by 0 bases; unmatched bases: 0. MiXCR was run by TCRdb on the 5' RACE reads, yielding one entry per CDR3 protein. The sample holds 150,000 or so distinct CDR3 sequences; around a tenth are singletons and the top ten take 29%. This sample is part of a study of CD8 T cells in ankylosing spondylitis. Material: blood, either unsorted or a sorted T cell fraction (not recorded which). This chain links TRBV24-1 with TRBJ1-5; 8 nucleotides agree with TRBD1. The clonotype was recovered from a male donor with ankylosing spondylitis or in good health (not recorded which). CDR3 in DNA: TGTGCCACCAGTGATGACAGGGGTAGCAATCAGCCCCAGCATTTT. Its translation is CATSDDRGSNQPQHF.